The 13 T cell receptor beta chains listed next were all sequenced from one sample in a study of blood T cells in healthy people across ages. Alongside a J-beta primer mix, a sample-barcoded 5' primer served in a second PCR lasting roughly 7 to 11 cycles. One entry per CDR3 protein, called by TCRdb with MiXCR from the 5' RACE reads. Among about 1,600,000 distinct CDR3 sequences listed, approximately 40% were seen once. Sequencing input: blood. These receptors all stem from a woman between 18 and 29 years old in good health.

This clonotype appeared a few times. This chain links TRBV18 with TRBJ2-3; the D gene is possibly TRBD1 (5 bases). The V gene's germline CDR1 is KGHSH and CDR2 LQKENI. Deletions cut 0 bases from V and 0 bases from J, with 13 bases between. The CDR3 is made up of 17 amino acids. The CDR3 DNA reads TGTGCCAGCTCACCACCCGGGCAGGGCTCTAGCACAGATACGCAGTATTTT. It encodes CASSPPGQGSSTDTQYF.

A word on this clonotype: Sequence at one end of the junction differs from germline and may be a read error. The CDR3 DNA reads TGCGGCGTTGAAGATCAGTCCAGGATCCTAAGGGCCCAGTACTTC. Translation gives CGVEDQSRILRAQYF. This chain connects TRBV29-1 to TRBJ2-5, with D uncertain. Germline V gene sequence: CDR1 SQVTM, CDR2 ANQGSEA. This CDR3 contains 15 residues.

V usage is TRBV5-6 and J usage is TRBJ2-1; TRBD2 matches at 9 bases. Germline lookup yields CDR1 SGHDT and CDR2 YYEEEE. The junction had 4 bases not matched to a gene; V was cut back by 9 bases and J by 0 bases. The CDR3 extends over 14 amino acids. Here the CDR3 reads CATLLAGSYNEQFF. CDR3 coding DNA: TGTGCCACCCTACTAGCGGGCTCCTACAATGAGCAGTTCTTC.

In DNA form, the CDR3 reads TGTGCCAGCAGCCTCGCGACAGGGGCAATGAACGAGCAGTACTTC. Protein product: CASSLATGAMNEQYF. The V gene is TRBV12-3 or TRBV12-4, the J gene TRBJ2-7; TRBD1 aligns across 8 bases. The CDR3 spans 15 residues. V shed 6 bases and J 5 bases; nucleotides not matched to a gene: 12.

The chain recombines TRBV4-1 with TRBJ2-5; no firm D call. The CDR3 totals 15 residues. In germline, CDR1 is MGHRA, CDR2 YSYEKL. The V gene lost 1 base and the J gene lost 2 bases, with 11 bases spanning the gap. CDR3 in amino acids: CASSQGGAPQETQYF. CDR3 in DNA: TGCGCCAGCAGCCAAGGTGGAGCACCTCAAGAGACCCAGTACTTC.

The genes are TRBV4-1 and TRBJ2-5; D possibly corresponds to TRBD2 (6 bases). This CDR3 has 16 residues. Trimming pared 0 bases from V and 11 bases from J, leaving 22 bases between. CDR1 is MGHRA and CDR2 is YSYEKL in the germline V gene. The CDR3 nucleotides read TGCGCCAGCAGCCAAGAAGGAGGGGCCTACTACAATGAGCAGTACTTC. It yields the protein CASSQEGGAYYNEQYF.

This clonotype was seen more than once but under ten times. The chain recombines TRBV6-5 with TRBJ1-1; D call uncertain. This CDR3 comprises 12 residues. V lost 2 bases to trimming and J lost 4 bases, with 5 bases between them. Germline CDR1 and CDR2: MNHEY and SVGAGI. CDR3 bases: TGTGCCAGCAGTTACACCGGCACTGAAGCTTTCTTT. Its protein is CASSYTGTEAFF.

The rearrangement joins TRBV7-3 to TRBJ2-3, with D possibly matching TRBD1 (5 bases). The V end lost 1 base, the J end lost 0 bases, and 14 bases lay between the germline ends. The V gene's germline CDR1 is SGHTA and CDR2 FQGTGA. The CDR3 loop spans 17 amino acids. The CDR3 DNA reads TGTGCCAGCAGCTTAATAAGGTTTGCAGGGAGCACAGATACGCAGTATTTT. It specifies CASSLIRFAGSTDTQYF.

This clonotype showed up just once. This CDR3 reads CASSRTSGPYNEQYF. For the CDR3, the DNA is TGTGCCAGCAGCCGCACCAGCGGGCCCTACAATGAGCAGTACTTC. The chain joins TRBV7-3 to TRBJ2-1; a weak D match, TRBD2 (6 bases). The last part of the DNA fits TRBJ2-7 better; the J call may be wrong. The germline CDR1 and CDR2 sequences are SGHTA and FQGTGA. CDR3 length: 15 residues.

The CDR3: CASSLTPQETQYF. The CDR3 nucleotides are TGTGCCAGCAGCTTGACCCCTCAAGAGACCCAGTACTTC. V gene TRBV5-5 combines with J gene TRBJ2-5; the D is unclear. The CDR3 sequence is 13 residues long. Germline CDR1 is SGHKS and CDR2 is YYEKEE (reference sequence). Deletions cut 1 base from V and 2 bases from J, with 6 bases between.

The chain employs TRBV20-1 and TRBJ1-1, with D unresolved. The CDR3 length is 13 residues. CDR1 and CDR2 (germline): DFQATT, SNEGSKA (reference sequence). The V end was cut by 0 bases, the J end by 1 base, with 6 bases between. CDR3 sequence reads: CSARDWENTEAFF. The DNA of the CDR3 is TGCAGTGCTAGAGATTGGGAGAACACTGAAGCTTTCTTT.

A word on this clonotype: A read error is possible here, since a much larger clone lies one base away. The chain recombines TRBV5-1 with TRBJ2-1, with TRBD2 identical over 7 bases. Germline V gives CDR1 SGHRS, CDR2 YFSETQ. The ends lost 3 bases at V and 2 bases at J; junction bases unmatched: 8. The CDR3 totals 16 residues. The CDR3 coding sequence is TGCGCCAGCAGCTCTTCTAACGGGGGGACCTACAATGAGCAGTTCTTC. Translated: CASSSSNGGTYNEQFF. Full variable domain (remainder filled in from reference TRBV5-1 and TRBJ2-1): KAGVTQTPRYLIKTRGQQVTLSCSPISGHRSVSWYQQTPGQGLQFLFEYFSETQRNKGNFPGRFSGRQFSNSRSEMNVSTLELGDSALYLCASSSSNGGTYNEQFFGPGTRLTVL.

Comment on this clonotype: Since a much larger clone is just one base distant, this may be a read error. The CDR3 loop reads CAIKRTEAFYGHTF. DNA of the CDR3: TGTGCCATCAAGAGGACAGAAGCCTTCTATGGCCACACCTTC. The chain employs TRBV12-3 or TRBV12-4 and TRBJ1-2, with D possibly matching TRBD1 (6 bases). The CDR3 consists of 14 residues.